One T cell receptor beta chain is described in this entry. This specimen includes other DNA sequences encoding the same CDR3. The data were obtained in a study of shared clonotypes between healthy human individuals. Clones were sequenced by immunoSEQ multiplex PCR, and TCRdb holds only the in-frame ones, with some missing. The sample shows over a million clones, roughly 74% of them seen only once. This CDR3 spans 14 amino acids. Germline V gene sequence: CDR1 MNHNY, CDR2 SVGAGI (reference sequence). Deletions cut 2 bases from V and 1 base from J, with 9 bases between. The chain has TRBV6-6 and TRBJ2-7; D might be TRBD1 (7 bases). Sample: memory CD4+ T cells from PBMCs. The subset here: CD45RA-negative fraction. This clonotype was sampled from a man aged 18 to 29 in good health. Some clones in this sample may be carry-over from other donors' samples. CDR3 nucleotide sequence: TGTGCCAGCAGTTACCCAGGGGGGTCCTACGAGCAGTACTTC. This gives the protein CASSYPGGSYEQYF.